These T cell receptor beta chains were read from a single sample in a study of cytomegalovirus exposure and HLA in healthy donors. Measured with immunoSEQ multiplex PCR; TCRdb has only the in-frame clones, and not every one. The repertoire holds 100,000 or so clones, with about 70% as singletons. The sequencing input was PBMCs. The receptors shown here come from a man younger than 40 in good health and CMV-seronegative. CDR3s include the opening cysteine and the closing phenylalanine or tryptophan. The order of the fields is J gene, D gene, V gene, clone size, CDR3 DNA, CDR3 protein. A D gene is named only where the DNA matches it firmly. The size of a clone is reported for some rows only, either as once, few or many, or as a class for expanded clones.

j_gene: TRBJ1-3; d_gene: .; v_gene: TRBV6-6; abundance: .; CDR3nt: TGTGCCAGCAGCCGGACTCGGGAGGGGACAAACACCATATATTTT; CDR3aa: CASSRTREGTNTIYF
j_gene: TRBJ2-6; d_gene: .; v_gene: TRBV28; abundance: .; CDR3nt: TGTGCCAGCGAGGCTGGGGCCAACGTCCTGACTTTC; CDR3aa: CASEAGANVLTF
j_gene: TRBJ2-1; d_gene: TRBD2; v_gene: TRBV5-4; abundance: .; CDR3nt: TGTGCCAGCAGCCCGGGACTAGCGGGTGGAAATGAGCAGTTCTTC; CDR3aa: CASSPGLAGGNEQFF
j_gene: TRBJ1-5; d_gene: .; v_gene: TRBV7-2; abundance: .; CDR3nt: TGTGCCAGCGCCGGGACATCTTATAGCAATCAGCCCCAGCATTTT; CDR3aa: CASAGTSYSNQPQHF
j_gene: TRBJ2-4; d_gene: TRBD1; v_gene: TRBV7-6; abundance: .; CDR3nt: TGTGCCAGCAGCTCAGGGGGCGGGACAGTTAAAAACATTCAGTACTTC; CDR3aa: CASSSGGGTVKNIQYF
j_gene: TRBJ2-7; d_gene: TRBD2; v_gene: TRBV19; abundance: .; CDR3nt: TGTGCCAGTAACCTCGGGACTAGCCTCGGAGAGCAGTACTTC; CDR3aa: CASNLGTSLGEQYF
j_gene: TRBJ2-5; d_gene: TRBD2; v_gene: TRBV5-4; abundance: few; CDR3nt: TGTGCCAGCAGCTTGGAACGGGAGGGCCTCGGAGAGACCCAGTACTTC; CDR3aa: CASSLEREGLGETQYF
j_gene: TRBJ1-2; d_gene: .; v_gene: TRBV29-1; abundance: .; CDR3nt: TGCAGCACCCTGGGGCAGGGGATTTCTAACTATGGCTACACCTTC; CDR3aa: CSTLGQGISNYGYTF
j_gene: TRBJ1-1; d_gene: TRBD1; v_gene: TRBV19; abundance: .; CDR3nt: TGTGCCAGTAGTAGAGCGGACAGGTTTTCTGAAGCTTTCTTT; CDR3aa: CASSRADRFSEAFF
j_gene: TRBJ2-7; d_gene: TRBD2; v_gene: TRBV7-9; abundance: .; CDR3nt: TGTGCCAGCAGCTTAATGAGCGGGGAAAGCGTCGAGCAGTACTTC; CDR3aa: CASSLMSGESVEQYF
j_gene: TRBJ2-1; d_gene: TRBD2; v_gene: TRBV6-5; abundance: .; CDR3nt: TGTGCCAGCAGTTCCCCGGGACTAGCGGAAAATGAGCAGTTCTTC; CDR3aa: CASSSPGLAENEQFF
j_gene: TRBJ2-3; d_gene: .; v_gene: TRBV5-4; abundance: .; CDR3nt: TGTGCCAGCAGCCCCACAGGATTCACAGATACGCAGTATTTT; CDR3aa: CASSPTGFTDTQYF
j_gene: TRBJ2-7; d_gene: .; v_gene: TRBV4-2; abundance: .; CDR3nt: TGTGCCAGCAGCCCCCCTACGACGGGTTCCTACGAGCAGTACTTC; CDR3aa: CASSPPTTGSYEQYF
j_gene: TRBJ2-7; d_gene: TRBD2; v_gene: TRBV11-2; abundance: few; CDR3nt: TGTGCCAGCAGCTCCCTAGCGGGACCCTACGAGCAGTACTTC; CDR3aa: CASSSLAGPYEQYF
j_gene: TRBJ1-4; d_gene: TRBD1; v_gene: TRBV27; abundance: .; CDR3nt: TGTGCCAGCAGTTTATCTCCAGGGGGTATTGAAAAACTGTTTTTT; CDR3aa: CASSLSPGGIEKLFF
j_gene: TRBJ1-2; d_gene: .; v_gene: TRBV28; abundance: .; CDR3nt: TGTGCCAGCAGTTCACAGGTCGGCTACACCTTC; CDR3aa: CASSSQVGYTF
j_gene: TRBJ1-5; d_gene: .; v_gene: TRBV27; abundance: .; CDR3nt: TGTGCCAGCAGTTTAGGCAAAAATCAGCCCCAGCATTTT; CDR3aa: CASSLGKNQPQHF
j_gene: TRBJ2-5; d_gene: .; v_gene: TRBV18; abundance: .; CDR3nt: TGTGCCAGCTCACCAAAACCGGGGAGGGAGACCCAGTACTTC; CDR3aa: CASSPKPGRETQYF
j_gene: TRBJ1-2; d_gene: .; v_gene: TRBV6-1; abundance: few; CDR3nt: TGTGCCAGCAGGGCGACAAGTAACTATGGCTACACCTTC; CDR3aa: CASRATSNYGYTF
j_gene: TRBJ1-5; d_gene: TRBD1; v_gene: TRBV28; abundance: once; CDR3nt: TGTGCCAGCAGTCTCCGACAGGGTCGCAATCAGCGCCAGCATTTT; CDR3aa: CASSLRQGRNQRQHF
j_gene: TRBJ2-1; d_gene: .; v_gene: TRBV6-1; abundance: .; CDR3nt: TGTGCCAGCAGTGAAGCCAAGCATGAGCAGTTCTTC; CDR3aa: CASSEAKHEQFF
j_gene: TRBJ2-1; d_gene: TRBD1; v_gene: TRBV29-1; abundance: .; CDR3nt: TGCAGCGTTGCCACAGGGGGCAATGAGCAGTTCTTC; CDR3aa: CSVATGGNEQFF
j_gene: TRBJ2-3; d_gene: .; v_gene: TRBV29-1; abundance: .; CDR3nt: TGCAGCGCCAGGGTGGGGGCTAGCACAGATACGCAGTATTTT; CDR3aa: CSARVGASTDTQYF
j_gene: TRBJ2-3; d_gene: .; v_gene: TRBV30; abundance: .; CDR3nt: TGTGCCTGGAGTGGCGGGAGCACAGATACGCAGTATTTT; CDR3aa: CAWSGGSTDTQYF
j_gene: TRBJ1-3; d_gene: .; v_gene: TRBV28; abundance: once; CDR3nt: TGTGCCAGCCACCCGGGGGTATCTGGAAACACCATATATTTT; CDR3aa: CASHPGVSGNTIYF
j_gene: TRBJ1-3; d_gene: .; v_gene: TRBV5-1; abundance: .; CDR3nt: TGCGCCAGCAGCTTGGGACAGAACTCTGGAAACACCATATATTTT; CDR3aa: CASSLGQNSGNTIYF
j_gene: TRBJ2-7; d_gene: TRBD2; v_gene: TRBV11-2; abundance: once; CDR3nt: TGTGCCAGCAGCTCGTTGACTAGCGGGAGTTACGAGCAGTACTTC; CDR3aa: CASSSLTSGSYEQYF
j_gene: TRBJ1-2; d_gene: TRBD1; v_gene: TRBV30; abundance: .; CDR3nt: TGTGCCTGGAGTCCAGGGGGCTATGGCTACACCTTC; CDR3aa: CAWSPGGYGYTF
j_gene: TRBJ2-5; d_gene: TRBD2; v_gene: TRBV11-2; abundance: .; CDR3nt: TGTGCCAGCAGCTTAACGGTAGCGGGAGCGGGAGAGACCCAGTACTTC; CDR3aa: CASSLTVAGAGETQYF
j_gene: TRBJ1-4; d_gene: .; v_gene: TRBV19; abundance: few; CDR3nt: TGTGCCAGCTCCCACCCAGCAACTAATGAAAAACTGTTTTTT; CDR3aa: CASSHPATNEKLFF
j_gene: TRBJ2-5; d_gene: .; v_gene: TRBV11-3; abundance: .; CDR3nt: TGTGCCAGCAGCTTTGTGCTAGCATCAGAGACCCAGTACTTC; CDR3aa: CASSFVLASETQYF
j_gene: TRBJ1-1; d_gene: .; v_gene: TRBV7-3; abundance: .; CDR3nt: TGTGCCAGCAGTATTGGCTGGAACACTGAAGCTTTCTTT; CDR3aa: CASSIGWNTEAFF
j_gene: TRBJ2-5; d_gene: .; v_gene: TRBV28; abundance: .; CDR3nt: TGTGCCAGCAGTTTAGGGGCCAGGGGCCACCAAGAGACCCAGTACTTC; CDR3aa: CASSLGARGHQETQYF
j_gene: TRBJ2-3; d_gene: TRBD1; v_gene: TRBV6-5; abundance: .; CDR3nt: TGTGCCAGCAGCGAGGACAGGGGGCTAGATACGCAGTATTTT; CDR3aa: CASSEDRGLDTQYF
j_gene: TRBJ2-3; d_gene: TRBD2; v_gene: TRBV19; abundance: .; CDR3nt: TGTGCCAGTACCTCAGCGGGAGGGCCCACAGATACGCAGTATTTT; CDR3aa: CASTSAGGPTDTQYF
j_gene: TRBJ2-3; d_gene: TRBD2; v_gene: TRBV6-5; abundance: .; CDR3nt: TGTGCCAGCAGTACGACTAGCGGGGCTACAGATACGCAGTATTTT; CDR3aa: CASSTTSGATDTQYF
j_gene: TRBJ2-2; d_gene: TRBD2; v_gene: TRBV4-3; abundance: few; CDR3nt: TGCGCCAGCAGCCTCCGGGGGGCGGGAGGGCCCCCCGGGGAGCTGTTTTTT; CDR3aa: CASSLRGAGGPPGELFF
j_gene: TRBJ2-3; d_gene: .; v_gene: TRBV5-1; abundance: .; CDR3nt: TGCGCCAGCAGCTTGTTACAGGGTACAGATACGCAGTATTTT; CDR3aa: CASSLLQGTDTQYF
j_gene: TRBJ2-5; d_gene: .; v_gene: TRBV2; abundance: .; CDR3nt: TGTGCCAGGAGCCCTTCGACCCAGTACTTC; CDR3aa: CARSPSTQYF
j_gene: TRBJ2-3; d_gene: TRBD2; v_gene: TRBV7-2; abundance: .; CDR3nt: TGTGCCAGCAGCGACCGACGGGGGGGCTATGGGGATACGCAGTATTTT; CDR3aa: CASSDRRGGYGDTQYF
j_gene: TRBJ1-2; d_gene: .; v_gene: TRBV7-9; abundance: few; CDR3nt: TGTGCCAGCAGCTTAGCGAAATCCACAGGAGTCTATGGCTACACCTTC; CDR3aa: CASSLAKSTGVYGYTF
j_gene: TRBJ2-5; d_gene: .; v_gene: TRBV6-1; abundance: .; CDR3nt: TGTGCCAGCAGTGAGGTCGGGTCTTCGGAGGAGACCCAGTACTTC; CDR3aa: CASSEVGSSEETQYF
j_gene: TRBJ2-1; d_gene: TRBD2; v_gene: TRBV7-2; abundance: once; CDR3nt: TGTGCCAGCACCCCGTGGACTAGCGGGAATCATGAGCAGTTCTTC; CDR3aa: CASTPWTSGNHEQFF
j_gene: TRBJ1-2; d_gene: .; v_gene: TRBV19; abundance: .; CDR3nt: TGTGCCAGTAGTATGAAGACAGCAAACTATGGCTACACCTTC; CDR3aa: CASSMKTANYGYTF
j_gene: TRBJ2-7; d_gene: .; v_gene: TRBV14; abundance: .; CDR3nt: TGTGCCAGCAGCCCGTCCGGCGGGAAGAGCTCCTACGAGCAGTACTTC; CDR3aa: CASSPSGGKSSYEQYF
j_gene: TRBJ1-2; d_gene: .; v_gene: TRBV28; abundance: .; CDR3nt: TGTGCCAGCAGTTTCTCTGGCTACACCTTC; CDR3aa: CASSFSGYTF
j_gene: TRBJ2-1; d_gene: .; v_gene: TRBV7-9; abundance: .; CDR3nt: TGTGCCAGCAGCCCAAAGACAGCGAGCTCCTACAATGAGCAGTTCTTC; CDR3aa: CASSPKTASSYNEQFF
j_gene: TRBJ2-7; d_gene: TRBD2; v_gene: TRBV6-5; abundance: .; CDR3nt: TGTGCCAGCAGTTACGGGACTAGCGGGCGCGCCTTC; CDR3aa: CASSYGTSGRAF
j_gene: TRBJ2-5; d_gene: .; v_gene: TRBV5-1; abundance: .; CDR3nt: TGCGCCAGCAGCTTGGGTGTCGGGCGGGGAGAGACCCAGTACTTC; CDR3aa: CASSLGVGRGETQYF
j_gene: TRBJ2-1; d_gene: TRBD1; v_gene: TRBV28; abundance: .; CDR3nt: TGTGCCAGCAGTATAAGGACAGGGGGCGCGGAGCAGTTCTTC; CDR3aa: CASSIRTGGAEQFF
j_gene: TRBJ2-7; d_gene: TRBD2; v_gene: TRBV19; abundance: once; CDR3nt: TGTGCCAGTAGTATGACCGGGACTAGCCCCTCCTACGAGCAGTACTTC; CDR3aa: CASSMTGTSPSYEQYF
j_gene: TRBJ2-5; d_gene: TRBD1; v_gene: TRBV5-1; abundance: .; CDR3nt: TGCGCCAGCAGCCCTGGGACAGACGTCCAAGAGACCCAGTACTTC; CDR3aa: CASSPGTDVQETQYF
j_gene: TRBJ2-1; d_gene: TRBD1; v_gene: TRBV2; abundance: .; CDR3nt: TGTGCCAGCAGTGAACAGGGGGCCCTTAACAATGAGCAGTTCTTC; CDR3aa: CASSEQGALNNEQFF
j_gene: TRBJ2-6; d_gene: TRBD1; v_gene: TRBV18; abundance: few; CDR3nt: TGTGCCAGCTCAAGACGGACAGGGGGCTCTGGGGCCAACGTCCTGACTTTC; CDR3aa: CASSRRTGGSGANVLTF
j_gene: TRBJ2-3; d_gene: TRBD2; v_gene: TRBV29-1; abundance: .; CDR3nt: TGCAGCGCTGGCCCTCCGGGACTAGAAGATACGCAGTATTTT; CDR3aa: CSAGPPGLEDTQYF
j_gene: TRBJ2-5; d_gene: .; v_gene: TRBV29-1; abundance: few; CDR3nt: TGCAGCGGTACGCTAGAAGAGACCCAGTACTTC; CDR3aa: CSGTLEETQYF
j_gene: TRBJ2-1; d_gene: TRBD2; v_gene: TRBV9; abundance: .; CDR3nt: TGTGCCAGCAGCCCAGGGACTAGCGGGAGCTATGAGCAGTTCTTC; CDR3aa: CASSPGTSGSYEQFF
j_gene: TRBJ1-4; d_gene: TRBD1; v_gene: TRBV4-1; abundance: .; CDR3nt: TGCACCAGCAGCACCCACGGGACAGCTCAGGAAAAACTGTTTTTT; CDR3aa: CTSSTHGTAQEKLFF